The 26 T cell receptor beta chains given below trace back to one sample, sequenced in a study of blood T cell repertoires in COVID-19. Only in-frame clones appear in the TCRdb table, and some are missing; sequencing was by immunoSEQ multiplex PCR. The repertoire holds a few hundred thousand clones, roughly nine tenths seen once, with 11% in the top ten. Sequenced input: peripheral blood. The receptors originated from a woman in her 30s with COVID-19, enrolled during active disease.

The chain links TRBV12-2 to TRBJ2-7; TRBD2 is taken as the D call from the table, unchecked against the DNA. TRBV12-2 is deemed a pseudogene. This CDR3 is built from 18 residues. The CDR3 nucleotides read TGTGCAAGTCGCTTTGCGAATTTCCAGCCGGGGGGCCTTTACGAGCAGTACTTC. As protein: CASRFANFQPGGLYEQYF.

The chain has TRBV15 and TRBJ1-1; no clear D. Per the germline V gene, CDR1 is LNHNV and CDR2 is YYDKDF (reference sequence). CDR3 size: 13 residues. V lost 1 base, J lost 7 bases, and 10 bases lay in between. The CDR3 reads CATSRAGPDEAFF. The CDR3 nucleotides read TGTGCCACCAGCAGAGCTGGGCCGGATGAAGCTTTCTTT.

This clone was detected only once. The chain's CDR3 is CASSPEVLQPQHF. In DNA form, the CDR3 reads TGTGCCAGCTCACCAGAGGTCCTTCAGCCCCAGCATTTT. V and J are TRBV18 and TRBJ1-5; unclear D gene. Looked up from germline, CDR1 is KGHSH and CDR2 is LQKENI. The CDR3 has 13 residues. Trimming pared 2 bases from V and 6 bases from J, leaving 8 bases between.

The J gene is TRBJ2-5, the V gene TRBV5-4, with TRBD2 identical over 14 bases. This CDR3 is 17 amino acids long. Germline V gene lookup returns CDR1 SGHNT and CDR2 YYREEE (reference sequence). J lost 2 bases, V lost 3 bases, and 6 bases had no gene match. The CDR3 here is CASSSGLAGGEQETQYF. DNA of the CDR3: TGTGCCAGCAGCTCTGGACTAGCGGGGGGCGAACAAGAGACCCAGTACTTC. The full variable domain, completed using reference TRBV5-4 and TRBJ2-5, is ETGVTQSPTHLIKTRGQQVTLRCSSQSGHNTVSWYQQALGQGPQFIFQYYREEENGRGNFPPRFSGLQFPNYSSELNVNALELDDSALYLCASSSGLAGGEQETQYFGPGTRLLVL.

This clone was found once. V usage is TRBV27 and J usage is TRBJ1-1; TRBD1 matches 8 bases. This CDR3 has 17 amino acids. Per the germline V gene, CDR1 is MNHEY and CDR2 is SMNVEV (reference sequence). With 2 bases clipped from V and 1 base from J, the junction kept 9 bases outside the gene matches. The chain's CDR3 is CASSLGRGRGENTEAFF. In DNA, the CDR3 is TGTGCCAGCAGTTTAGGCAGGGGGCGCGGGGAGAACACTGAAGCTTTCTTT.

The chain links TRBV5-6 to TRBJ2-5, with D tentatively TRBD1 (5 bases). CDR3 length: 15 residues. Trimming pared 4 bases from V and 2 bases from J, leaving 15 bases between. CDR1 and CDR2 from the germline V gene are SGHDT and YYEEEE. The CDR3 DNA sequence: TGTGCCAGCAGCCGATATTACAGGCTACAAGAGACCCAGTACTTC. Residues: CASSRYYRLQETQYF.

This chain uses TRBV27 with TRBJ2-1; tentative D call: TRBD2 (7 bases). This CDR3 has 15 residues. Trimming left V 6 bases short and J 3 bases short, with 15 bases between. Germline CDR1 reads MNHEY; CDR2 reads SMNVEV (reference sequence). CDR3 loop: CASRSGGGVYNEQFF. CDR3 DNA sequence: TGTGCCAGCAGGTCTGGGGGGGGCGTCTACAATGAGCAGTTCTTC.

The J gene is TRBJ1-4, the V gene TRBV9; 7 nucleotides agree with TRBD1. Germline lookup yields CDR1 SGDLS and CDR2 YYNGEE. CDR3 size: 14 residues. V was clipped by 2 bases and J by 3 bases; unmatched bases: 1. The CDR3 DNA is TGTGCCAGCAGCGTCACAGGGGCTAATGAAAAACTGTTTTTT. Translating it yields CASSVTGANEKLFF.

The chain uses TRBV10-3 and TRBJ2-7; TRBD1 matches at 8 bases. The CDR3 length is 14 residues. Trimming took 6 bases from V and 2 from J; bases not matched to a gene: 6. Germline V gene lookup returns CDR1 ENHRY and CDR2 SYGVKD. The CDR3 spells CAIRTDRATYEQYF. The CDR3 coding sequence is TGTGCCATCAGGACGGACAGGGCTACCTACGAGCAGTACTTC.

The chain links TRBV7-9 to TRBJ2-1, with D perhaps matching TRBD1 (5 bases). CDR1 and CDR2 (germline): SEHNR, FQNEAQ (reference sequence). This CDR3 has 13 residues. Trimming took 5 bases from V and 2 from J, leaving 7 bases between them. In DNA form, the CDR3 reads TGTGCCAGCAGCCGACAGACCTACAATGAGCAGTTCTTC. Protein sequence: CASSRQTYNEQFF.

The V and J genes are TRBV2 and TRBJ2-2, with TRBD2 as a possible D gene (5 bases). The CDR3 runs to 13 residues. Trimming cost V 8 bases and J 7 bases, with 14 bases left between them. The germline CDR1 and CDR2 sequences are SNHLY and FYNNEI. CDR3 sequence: CASRGPVDGELFF. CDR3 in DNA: TGTGCCAGCCGCGGGCCTGTGGACGGGGAGCTGTTTTTT.

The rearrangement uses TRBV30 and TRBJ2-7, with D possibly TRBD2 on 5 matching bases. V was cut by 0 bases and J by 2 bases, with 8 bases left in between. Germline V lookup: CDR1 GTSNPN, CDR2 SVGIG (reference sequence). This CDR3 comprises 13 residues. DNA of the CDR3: TGTGCCTGGAGTGTCGGGGATACCTACGAGCAGTACTTC. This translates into CAWSVGDTYEQYF.

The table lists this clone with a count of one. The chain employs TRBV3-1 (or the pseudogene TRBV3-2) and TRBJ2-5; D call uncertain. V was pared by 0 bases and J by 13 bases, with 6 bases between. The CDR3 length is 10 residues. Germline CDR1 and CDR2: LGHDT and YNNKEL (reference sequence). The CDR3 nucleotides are TGTGCCAGCAGCCAAGAACGGTCGTACTTC. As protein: CASSQERSYF.

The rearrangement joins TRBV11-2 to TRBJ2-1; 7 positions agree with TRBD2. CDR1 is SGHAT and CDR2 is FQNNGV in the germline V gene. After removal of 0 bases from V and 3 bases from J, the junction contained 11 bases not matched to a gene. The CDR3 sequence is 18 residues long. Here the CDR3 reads CASSLDLRRGSLYNEQFF. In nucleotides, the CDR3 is TGTGCCAGCAGCTTAGATCTCCGGCGGGGGAGTCTCTACAATGAGCAGTTCTTC.

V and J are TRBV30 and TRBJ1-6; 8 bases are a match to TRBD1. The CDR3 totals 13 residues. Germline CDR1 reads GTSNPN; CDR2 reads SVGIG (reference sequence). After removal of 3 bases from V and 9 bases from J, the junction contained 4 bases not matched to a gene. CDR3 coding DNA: TGTGCCTGGAGCGACAGGGGCCGTTCACCCCTCCACTTT. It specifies CAWSDRGRSPLHF.

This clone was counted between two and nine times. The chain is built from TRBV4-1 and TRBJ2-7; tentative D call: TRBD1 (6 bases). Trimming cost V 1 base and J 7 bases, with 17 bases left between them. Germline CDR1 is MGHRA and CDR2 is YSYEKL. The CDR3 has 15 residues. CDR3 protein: CASSQGPGVLGEQYF. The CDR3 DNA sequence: TGCGCCAGCAGCCAAGGCCCAGGGGTTCTGGGTGAGCAGTACTTC.

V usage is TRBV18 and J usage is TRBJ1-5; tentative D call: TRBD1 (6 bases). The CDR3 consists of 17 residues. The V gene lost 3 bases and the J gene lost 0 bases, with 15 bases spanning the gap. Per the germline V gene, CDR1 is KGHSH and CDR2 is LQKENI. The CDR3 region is CASSPVPGQNSNQPQHF. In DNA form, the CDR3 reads TGTGCCAGCTCACCGGTACCGGGACAAAATAGCAATCAGCCCCAGCATTTT.

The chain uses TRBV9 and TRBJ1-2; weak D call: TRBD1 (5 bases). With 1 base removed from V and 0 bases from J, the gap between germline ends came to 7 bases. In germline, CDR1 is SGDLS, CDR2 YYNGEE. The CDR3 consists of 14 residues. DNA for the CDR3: TGTGCCAGCAGCGTACAGACAGCTAACTATGGCTACACCTTC. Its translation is CASSVQTANYGYTF. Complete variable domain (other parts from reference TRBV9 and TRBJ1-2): DSGVTQTPKHLITATGQRVTLRCSPRSGDLSVYWYQQSLDQGLQFLIQYYNGEERAKGNILERFSAQQFPDLHSELNLSSLELGDSALYFCASSVQTANYGYTFGSGTRLTVV.

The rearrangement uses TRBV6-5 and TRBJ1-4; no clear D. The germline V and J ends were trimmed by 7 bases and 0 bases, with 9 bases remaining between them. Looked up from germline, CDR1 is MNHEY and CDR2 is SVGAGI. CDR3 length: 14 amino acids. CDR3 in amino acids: CASTGIATNEKLFF. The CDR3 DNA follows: TGTGCCAGCACCGGTATAGCAACTAATGAAAAACTGTTTTTT.

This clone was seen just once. CDR3 bases: TGTGCCAGCAGCATCGGACTAGCGGGGTACGAGCAGTACTTC. It encodes CASSIGLAGYEQYF. J is TRBJ2-7 and V is TRBV9; TRBD2 agrees at 12 bases. CDR1 and CDR2 (germline): SGDLS, YYNGEE. The CDR3 has 14 amino acids. The V segment lost 4 bases and the J segment 4 bases; nucleotides outside the gene matches: 3.

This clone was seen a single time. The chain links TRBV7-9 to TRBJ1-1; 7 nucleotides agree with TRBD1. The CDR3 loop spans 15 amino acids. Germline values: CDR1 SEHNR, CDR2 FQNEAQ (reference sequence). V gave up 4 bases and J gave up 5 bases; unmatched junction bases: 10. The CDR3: CASSYRQGGITEAFF. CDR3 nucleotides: TGTGCCAGCAGCTACAGACAGGGCGGGATTACTGAAGCTTTCTTT.

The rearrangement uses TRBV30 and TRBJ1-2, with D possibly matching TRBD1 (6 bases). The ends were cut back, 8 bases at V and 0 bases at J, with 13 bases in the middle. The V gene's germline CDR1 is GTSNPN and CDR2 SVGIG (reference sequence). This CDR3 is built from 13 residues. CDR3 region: CAGRQDANYGYTF. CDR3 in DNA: TGTGCCGGCCGACAGGACGCTAACTATGGCTACACCTTC.

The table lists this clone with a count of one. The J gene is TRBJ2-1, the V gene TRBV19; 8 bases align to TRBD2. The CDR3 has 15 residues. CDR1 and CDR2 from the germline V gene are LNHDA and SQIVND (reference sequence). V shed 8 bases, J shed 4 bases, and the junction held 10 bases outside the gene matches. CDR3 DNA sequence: TGTGCCAGTGTCGGAGCGGGGGTCCTTTACAATGAGCAGTTCTTC. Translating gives CASVGAGVLYNEQFF.

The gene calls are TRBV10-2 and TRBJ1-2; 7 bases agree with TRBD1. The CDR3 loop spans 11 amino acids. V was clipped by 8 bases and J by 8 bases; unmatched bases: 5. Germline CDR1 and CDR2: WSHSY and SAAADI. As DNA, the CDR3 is TGCGCCAGCGGTCAGGGGGAAGGCTACACCTTC. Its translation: CASGQGEGYTF.

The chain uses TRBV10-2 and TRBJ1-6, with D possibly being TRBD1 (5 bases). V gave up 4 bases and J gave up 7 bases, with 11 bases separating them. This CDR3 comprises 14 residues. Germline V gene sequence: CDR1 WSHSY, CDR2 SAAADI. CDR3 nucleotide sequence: TGCGCCAGCAGTGGATTGTCAGGGAATTCACCCCTCCACTTT. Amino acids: CASSGLSGNSPLHF.

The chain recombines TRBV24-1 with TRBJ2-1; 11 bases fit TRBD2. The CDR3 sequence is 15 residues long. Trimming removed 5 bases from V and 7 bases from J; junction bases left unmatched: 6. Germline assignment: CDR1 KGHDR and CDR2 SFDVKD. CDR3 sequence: CATSAGLAGGNEQFF. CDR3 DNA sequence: TGTGCCACCAGTGCCGGACTAGCGGGCGGAAATGAGCAGTTCTTC.